This T cell receptor (beta chain) comes out of a study of T cell responses to AZD1222 COVID-19 vaccine. Produced via immunoSEQ multiplex PCR; TCRdb's table is partial and in-frame only. The sample holds about 110,000 clones, under 90% seen once. CDR3 size: 13 residues. Trimming took off 5 bases at V and 3 bases at J, with 11 bases between the two ends. CDR1 and CDR2 (germline): MNHNY, SVGAGI (reference sequence). This TCR was recovered from an adult in good health. Here the sequenced sample was peripheral blood, taken on day 0 of AZD1222 vaccination. The rearrangement uses TRBV6-6 and TRBJ2-7, with D maybe TRBD2 (6 bases). CDR3 residues: CASSPGTGYEQYF. CDR3 DNA sequence: TGTGCCAGCAGTCCCGGGACTGGCTACGAGCAGTACTTC.